Below, one T cell receptor beta chain is given with its context. Its antigen is unknown. The data were taken from a study of early T cells in non-severe SARS-CoV-2 infection. Overall study: Chains stayed unpaired after sequencing of bulk RNA from unsorted whole blood. Overall study results and limits: Private and CD4 specificities were missed by VDJdb matching, which favored anti-spike CD8 responses.

TCRdb recomputed calls from the 5' RACE reads with MiXCR, one row per CDR3 protein. The sample lists under 70,000 distinct CDR3 sequences, 11% occurring once. The germline gives CDR1 DFQATT, CDR2 SNEGSKA (reference sequence). CDR3 length equals 14 residues. V was trimmed by 1 base and J by 6 bases, leaving 13 bases between them. The rearrangement joins TRBV20-1 to TRBJ2-1, with D possibly being TRBD2 (5 bases). The sequenced material came from whole blood. The origin of this receptor is an adult who was a healthcare worker with PCR-confirmed SARS-CoV-2 infection or an uninfected control (not recorded which). CDR3 residues: CSARGRSGLNEQFF. As DNA, the CDR3 is TGCAGTGCTAGAGGTCGGAGCGGACTCAATGAGCAGTTCTTC.